The present T cell receptor (beta chain) was sequenced within a study of blood T cells in healthy people across ages (dated by TCRdb to 2013 to 2016). Looking at the study overall: In model experiments, template switching captured roughly one uniquely barcoded TCR beta cDNA molecule for every two T cells. Age-related changes in TCR beta repertoire diversity were measured in the study by deep sequencing normalized with unique cDNA molecular identifiers. The donors were divided into four age groups: young (average about 16 years), middle-aged (about 39), aged (approximately 62) and long-lived (about 79). To avoid experimental bias, donors of different ages were randomly spread across the sequencing lanes. Using the same blood draw, the study looked at two additional independent replicas of 1 million unique cDNA reads for two donors, one aged 18 to 30 and the other aged 80 or older.

Overall study results and their limits: Observed TCR beta diversity per million T cells fell roughly linearly with age, and a significant reduction was already apparent by age roughly 40. Estimates of total diversity based on one million sequenced T cells were regarded as lower bounds and as underestimates. Because profiling used bulk unsorted PBMCs, naive and antigen-experienced compartments could not be compared conclusively. The percentage of naive T cells measured by flow cytometry correlated strongly with observed TCR beta diversity. Donor CMV infection status was unknown, potentially confounding age-related changes in expanded clonotypes. The long-lived group showed more naive CD4+ T cells, fewer expanded clones and increased TCR diversity than the aged group, suggesting age selection.

The library was made by 5' RACE. The reads were generated on an Illumina HiSeq 2500. A second PCR of about 6 to 12 cycles was run with a J-beta primer mix and a sample-barcoded 5' primer. A template-switch 5' adaptor carrying 12 random nucleotides introduced a unique molecular identifier onto each TCR beta cDNA molecule. Each sample yielded at least 2.5 million CDR3-containing paired-end reads. The Mint cDNA synthesis kit, primed by a TRBC-specific oligonucleotide, was used to synthesize first-strand cDNA from all RNA. After uracil-DNA glycosylase treatment, a first 18-cycle PCR used universal primers M1SS and BC2_uni_R on all cDNA. The original pipeline was this. Normalization of each sample was performed by random selection of 1 million high-quality reads, each carrying a distinct molecular identifier. Instead of being binned into consensus sequences, reads that shared molecular identifiers were thrown out. CDR3 identification, clonotype clustering and error correction used MiTCR with a Q25 quality threshold and the strictest error-elimination algorithm. A nonparametric unseen species model with Euler transformation was used to estimate a lower bound on total TCR beta diversity. The raw public reads went through TCRdb reprocessing: fastp at Q25, MiXCR clone calling, in-frame beta chains kept. CDR3 protein duplicates are merged, each entry listing the most common genes and DNA. These V and J calls derive from TCRdb rather than the authors' analysis. This sample comprises 1.5 million to 2 million distinct CDR3 sequences, roughly 28% of them detected only once. Roughly 8.2% of the sample is in the top ten clones.

CDR1 and CDR2, per the germline V gene, are SGHTA and FQGTGA. V loses 0 bases of germline sequence and J loses 4 bases, and the interval between the two ends is 8 bases. Inclusive of the bounding cysteine and phenylalanine, the CDR3 is 14 residues long. The CDR3 DNA has 42 bases and is translated from base 1. Many counts were recorded for this clonotype. No antigen is known for it. Qualities for individual bases were not recorded, and no much larger clone is one base off. The donors were 40 or so Caucasian individuals from Russia, aged roughly 6 to 100 years, who were systemically healthy. Approximately 9.3 milliliters of peripheral blood were collected from each donor into EDTA-treated Vacutainer tubes. Ficoll-Paque density-gradient centrifugation was used to isolate PBMCs, with at least 6.5 million per sample. Total RNA was extracted from PBMCs with Trizol reagent, with at least 5.5 micrograms obtained per sample. For every donor, flow cytometry on a PBMC aliquot measured the percentage of naive CD45RAhigh/CD27high T cells.

The chain is made from TRBV7-3 and TRBJ2-3; TRBD2 is a weak D gene call, 5 bases matching. This TCR came from a woman aged 30 to 39 in good health. Sequencing input: blood. The sequenced DNA is TGTGCCAGCAGCTTAACCGGGATTCCAGATACGCAGTATTTT. Translated, this is CASSLTGIPDTQYF.